These 13 T cell receptor beta chains were all obtained from the same sample, sequenced in a study of T-cell reconstitution after alpha-beta-depleted transplantation in children. The TCRbeta library was prepared with unique molecular identifiers. TCRdb called the PCR reads again in MiXCR, with one record for every CDR3 protein. This sample has a few hundred thousand distinct CDR3 sequences, with roughly a tenth found just once. The material sequenced was PBMCs from the stem cell graft donor, taken from the stem cell graft. These TCRs come from a human donor who donated a stem cell graft to a child with acute myeloid leukemia.

This rearrangement joins TRBV7-8 to TRBJ2-5; possibly TRBD1 for D (6 bases). With 1 base removed from V and 1 base from J, the gap between germline ends came to 10 bases. The CDR3 runs 15 residues. The germline CDR1 and CDR2 sequences are SGHVS and FQNEAQ. The CDR3 DNA is TGTGCCAGCAGCTTAGAAACAGGGACCCAAGAGACCCAGTACTTC. It encodes CASSLETGTQETQYF.

The rearrangement joins TRBV20-1 to TRBJ2-3; perhaps TRBD2 as D (5 bases). The CDR3 is 14 residues long. The germline V gene encodes CDR1 DFQATT and CDR2 SNEGSKA (reference sequence). V dropped 3 bases and J dropped 5 bases, with 15 bases sitting between them. The CDR3 sequence is CSASKSTEGDTQYF. CDR3 DNA: TGCAGTGCTAGCAAGTCTACCGAGGGAGATACGCAGTATTTT.

This clonotype was seen at least ten times. The chain combines TRBV9 with TRBJ1-2; D remains ambiguous. Trimming took 0 bases from V and 3 from J, leaving 6 bases between them. Germline V lookup: CDR1 SGDLS, CDR2 YYNGEE. The length of the CDR3 is 13 residues. Written as DNA, the CDR3 is TGTGCCAGCAGCGTAGAGCCTGACTATGGCTACACCTTC. Protein sequence: CASSVEPDYGYTF.

The gene calls are TRBV7-8 and TRBJ2-1; the D is unclear. The germline V and J ends were trimmed by 7 bases and 7 bases, with 26 bases remaining between them. Per the germline V gene, CDR1 is SGHVS and CDR2 is FQNEAQ. The CDR3 extends over 17 amino acids. In DNA, the CDR3 is TGTGCCAGCACTACAACGTTGAGGAAGGAGTCGGTGAATGAGCAGTTCTTC. Translated, it gives CASTTTLRKESVNEQFF.

In this sample, this clonotype turned up a few times. J is TRBJ2-3 and V is TRBV7-3, with D possibly TRBD2 on 5 matching bases. Trimming removed 5 bases from V and 6 bases from J, with 12 bases in between. Germline loops: CDR1 SGHTA, CDR2 FQGTGA. This CDR3 region has 13 residues. The CDR3 here is CASSDPGSDTQYF. CDR3 DNA sequence: TGTGCCAGCAGCGACCCGGGGAGCGATACGCAGTATTTT. The whole variable domain, filled in from reference TRBV7-3 and TRBJ2-3, reads GAGVSQTPSNKVTEKGKYVELRCDPISGHTALYWYRQSLGQGPEFLIYFQGTGAADDSGLPNDRFFAVRPEGSVSTLKIQRTERGDSAVYLCASSDPGSDTQYFGPGTRLTVL.

This clonotype occurred a few times. This chain links TRBV7-9 with TRBJ2-7, with 7 positions matching TRBD1. The junction had 9 bases not matched to a gene; V was cut back by 5 bases and J by 2 bases. The CDR3 is made up of 15 amino acids. The germline V gene encodes CDR1 SEHNR and CDR2 FQNEAQ (reference sequence). CDR3 coding DNA: TGTGCCAGCAGCCTCCGACGGACAGGTCCCTACGAGCAGTACGTC. The encoded protein is CASSLRRTGPYEQYV.

This chain uses TRBV6-5 with TRBJ1-1; 9 positions match TRBD1. This CDR3 region has 15 residues. Germline trimming cut 4 bases from V and 9 bases from J; bases unmatched to any gene: 12. Germline CDR1 is MNHEY and CDR2 is SVGAGI. The CDR3 DNA reads as TGTGCCAGCAGTTGGGACAGGGAAGGTATGGAACAAGCTTTCTTT. This sequence encodes CASSWDREGMEQAFF.

V usage is TRBV29-1 and J usage is TRBJ2-4; 7 bases line up with TRBD1. The length of the CDR3 is 14 residues. The germline V gene has CDR1 SQVTM and CDR2 ANQGSEA. V shed 6 bases, J shed 8 bases, and the junction held 13 bases outside the gene matches. The CDR3: CSVVNRGKRDIQYF. In DNA, the CDR3 is TGCAGCGTCGTAAACAGGGGAAAACGGGACATTCAGTACTTC.

At least ten counts were recorded for this clonotype. This chain uses TRBV20-1 with TRBJ1-2; D gene uncertain. This CDR3 region has 12 residues. The V gene lost 0 bases and the J gene lost 4 bases, with 6 bases spanning the gap. The germline gives CDR1 DFQATT, CDR2 SNEGSKA (reference sequence). The DNA for the CDR3 is TGCAGTGCTAGAGATACGGCCTATGGCTACACCTTC. Translation: CSARDTAYGYTF.

V usage is TRBV11-2 and J usage is TRBJ1-1, with a possible D match to TRBD1 (5 bases). Trimming removed 5 bases at V and 8 bases at J, with 9 bases between. The CDR3 sequence is 11 residues long. CDR1 SGHAT and CDR2 FQNNGV come from the germline V gene. The CDR3, as DNA: TGTGCCAGCAGCGTTCACAGGGAAGCTTTCTTT. It is translated as CASSVHREAFF.

This clonotype has a handful of counts. This chain connects TRBV9 to TRBJ2-3; the match to TRBD2 covers 9 bases. J lost 2 bases, V lost 4 bases, and 11 bases had no gene match. Germline V gene lookup returns CDR1 SGDLS and CDR2 YYNGEE. The CDR3 consists of 17 residues. CDR3 loop: CASSPRASGALTDTQYF. CDR3 nucleotide sequence: TGTGCCAGCAGCCCTAGGGCTAGCGGGGCCCTCACAGATACGCAGTATTTT.

This clonotype occurred a few times. The gene calls are TRBV7-2 and TRBJ2-7; D ambiguous. Trimming stripped 0 bases from V and 3 bases from J, with 3 bases between. The germline gives CDR1 SGHTA, CDR2 FQGNSA. CDR3 length: 12 residues. CDR3 residues: CASSLAFYEQYF. CDR3 sequence (DNA): TGTGCCAGCAGCTTAGCTTTCTACGAGCAGTACTTC.

The CDR3 DNA reads as TGTGCCAGCTCACCATCCCGGGAAGAGACCCAGTACTTC. It yields the protein CASSPSREETQYF. The chain combines TRBV18 with TRBJ2-5; D remains ambiguous. The CDR3 totals 13 residues. Germline values: CDR1 KGHSH, CDR2 LQKENI. Trimming cost V 2 bases and J 3 bases, with 7 bases left between them.